This TCR beta chain emerged from a study of blood T cell repertoires in COVID-19. Study summary: Acute and convalescent COVID-19 specimens originated in the United States, Italy and Spain. Sample material is recorded as cDNA or gDNA derived from T cells, B-cell-depleted T cells, or PBMCs.

In the authors' workflow: Nucleated cell counts were estimated from reference gene primer amplification. The method was immunoSEQ multiplex PCR; TCRdb's version includes in-frame clones alone and lacks a portion of them. The V and J calls and the clone size are those of that table, but D and trimming were determined from the DNA. Of 100,000 or so clones in the sample, over 75% are singletons; the top ten hold 20% to 25%. Trimming pared 2 bases from V and 3 bases from J, leaving 8 bases between. This CDR3 contains 13 residues. From germline, CDR1 is SGDLS and CDR2 YYNGEE. This clone was counted only a few times.

The TCR comes from a man aged 70 or older with active or convalescent COVID-19. The chain is built from TRBV9 and TRBJ1-2; D remains ambiguous. Sequencing input: peripheral blood. CDR3 sequence reads: CASSVSRHYGYTF. The CDR3 DNA follows: TGTGCCAGCAGCGTTAGCCGTCACTATGGCTACACCTTC.